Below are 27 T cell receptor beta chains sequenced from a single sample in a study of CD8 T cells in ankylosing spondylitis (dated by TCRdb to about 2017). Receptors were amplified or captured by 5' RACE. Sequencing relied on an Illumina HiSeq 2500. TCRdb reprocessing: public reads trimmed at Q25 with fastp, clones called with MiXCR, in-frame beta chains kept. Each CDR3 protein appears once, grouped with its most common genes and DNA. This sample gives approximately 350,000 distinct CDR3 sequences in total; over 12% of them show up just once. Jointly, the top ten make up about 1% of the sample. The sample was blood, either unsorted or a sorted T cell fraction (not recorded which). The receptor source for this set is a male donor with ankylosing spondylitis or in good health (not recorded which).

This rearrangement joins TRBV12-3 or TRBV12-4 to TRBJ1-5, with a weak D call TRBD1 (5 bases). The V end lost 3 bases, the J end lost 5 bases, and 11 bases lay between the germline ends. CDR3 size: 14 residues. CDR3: CASSFVGQDQPQHF. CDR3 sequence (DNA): TGTGCCAGCAGTTTTGTGGGGCAGGATCAGCCCCAGCATTTT.

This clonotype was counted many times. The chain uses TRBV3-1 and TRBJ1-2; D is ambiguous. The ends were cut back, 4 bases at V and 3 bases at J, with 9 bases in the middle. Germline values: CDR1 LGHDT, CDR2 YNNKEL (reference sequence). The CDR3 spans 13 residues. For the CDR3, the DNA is TGTGCCAGCAGCCCTACAAAGGACTATGGCTACACCTTC. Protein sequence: CASSPTKDYGYTF.

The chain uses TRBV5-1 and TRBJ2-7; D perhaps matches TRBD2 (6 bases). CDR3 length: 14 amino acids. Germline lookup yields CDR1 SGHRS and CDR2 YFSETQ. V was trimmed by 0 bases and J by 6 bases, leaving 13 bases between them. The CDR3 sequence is CASSLGAGKGEQYF. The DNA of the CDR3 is TGCGCCAGCAGCTTGGGGGCGGGGAAAGGCGAGCAGTACTTC.

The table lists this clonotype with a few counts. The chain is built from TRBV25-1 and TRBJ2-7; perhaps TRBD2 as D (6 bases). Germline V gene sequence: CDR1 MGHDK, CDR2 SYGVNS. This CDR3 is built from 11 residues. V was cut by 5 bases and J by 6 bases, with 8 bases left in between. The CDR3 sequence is CASSPEGEQYF. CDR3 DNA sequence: TGTGCCAGCAGTCCGGAGGGCGAGCAGTACTTC.

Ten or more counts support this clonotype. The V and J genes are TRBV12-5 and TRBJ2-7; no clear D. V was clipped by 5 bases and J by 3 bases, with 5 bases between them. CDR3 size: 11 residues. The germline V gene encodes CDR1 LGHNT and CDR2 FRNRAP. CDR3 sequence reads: CASGIYYEQYF. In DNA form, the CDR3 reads TGTGCTAGTGGTATCTACTACGAGCAGTACTTC.

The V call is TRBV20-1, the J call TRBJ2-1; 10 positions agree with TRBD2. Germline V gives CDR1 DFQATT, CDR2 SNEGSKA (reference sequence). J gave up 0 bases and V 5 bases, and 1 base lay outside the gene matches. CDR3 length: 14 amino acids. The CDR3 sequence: CSASSGSSYNEQFF. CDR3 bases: TGCAGTGCTTCTAGCGGGAGCTCCTACAATGAGCAGTTCTTC.

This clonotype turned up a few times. CDR3 nucleotides: TGTGCCAGCAGCCTGGACAGGGGTGGCTATGAGCAGTTCTTC. Encoded protein: CASSLDRGGYEQFF. The chain uses TRBV3-1 and TRBJ2-1, with TRBD1 identical over 9 bases. Germline V gene data show CDR1 as LGHDT and CDR2 as YNNKEL (reference sequence). The V segment lost 4 bases and the J segment 8 bases; nucleotides outside the gene matches: 6. The CDR3 sequence is 14 residues long.

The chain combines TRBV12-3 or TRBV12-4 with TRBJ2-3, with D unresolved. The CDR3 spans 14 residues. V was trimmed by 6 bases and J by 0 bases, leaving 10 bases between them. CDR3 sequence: CASRQSQSTDTQYF. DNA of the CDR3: TGTGCCAGCAGACAATCACAGAGCACAGATACGCAGTATTTT.

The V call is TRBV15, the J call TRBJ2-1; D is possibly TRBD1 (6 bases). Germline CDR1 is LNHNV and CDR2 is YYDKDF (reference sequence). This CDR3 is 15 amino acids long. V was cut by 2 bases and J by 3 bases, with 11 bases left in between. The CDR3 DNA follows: TGTGCCACCAGCAGAAATCACAGGGACTACAATGAGCAGTTCTTC. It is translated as CATSRNHRDYNEQFF.

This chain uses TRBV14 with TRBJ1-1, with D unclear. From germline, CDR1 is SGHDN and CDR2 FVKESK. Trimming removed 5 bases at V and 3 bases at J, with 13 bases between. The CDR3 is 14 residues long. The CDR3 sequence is CASSSVGSYTEAFF. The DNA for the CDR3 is TGTGCCAGCAGCTCAGTCGGGTCTTACACTGAAGCTTTCTTT. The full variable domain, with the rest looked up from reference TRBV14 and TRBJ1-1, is EAGVTQFPSHSVIEKGQTVTLRCDPISGHDNLYWYRRVMGKEIKFLLHFVKESKQDESGMPNNRFLAERTGGTYSTLKVQPAELEDSGVYFCASSSVGSYTEAFFGQGTRLTVV.

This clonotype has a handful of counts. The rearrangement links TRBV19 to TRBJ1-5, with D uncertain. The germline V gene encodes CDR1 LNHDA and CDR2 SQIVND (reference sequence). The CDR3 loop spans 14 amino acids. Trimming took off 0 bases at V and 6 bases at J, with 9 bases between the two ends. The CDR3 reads CASSIDHGFQPQHF. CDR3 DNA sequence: TGTGCCAGTAGTATAGATCATGGGTTTCAGCCCCAGCATTTT. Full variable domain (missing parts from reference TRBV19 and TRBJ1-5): DGGITQSPKYLFRKEGQNVTLSCEQNLNHDAMYWYRQDPGQGLRLIYYSQIVNDFQKGDIAEGYSVSREKKESFPLTVTSAQKNPTAFYLCASSIDHGFQPQHFGDGTRLSIL.

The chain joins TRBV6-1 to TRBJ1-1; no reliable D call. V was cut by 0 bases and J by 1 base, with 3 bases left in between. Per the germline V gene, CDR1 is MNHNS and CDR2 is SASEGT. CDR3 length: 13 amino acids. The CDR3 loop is CASSEAGNTEAFF. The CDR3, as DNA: TGTGCCAGCAGTGAAGCTGGGAACACTGAAGCTTTCTTT.

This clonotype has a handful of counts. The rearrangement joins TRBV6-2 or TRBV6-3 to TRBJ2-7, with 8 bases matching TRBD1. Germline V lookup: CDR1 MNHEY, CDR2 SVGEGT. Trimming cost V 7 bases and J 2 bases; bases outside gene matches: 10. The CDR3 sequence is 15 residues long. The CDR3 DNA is TGTGCCAGCAATAATCCCGGGACAGGAGCCTACGAGCAGTACTTC. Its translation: CASNNPGTGAYEQYF.

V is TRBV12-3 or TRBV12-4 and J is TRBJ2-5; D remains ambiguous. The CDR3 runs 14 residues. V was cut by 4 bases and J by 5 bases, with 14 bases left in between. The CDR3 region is CASSSLRIRETQYF. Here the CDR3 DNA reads TGTGCCAGCAGTTCTCTCCGAATCCGGGAGACCCAGTACTTC.

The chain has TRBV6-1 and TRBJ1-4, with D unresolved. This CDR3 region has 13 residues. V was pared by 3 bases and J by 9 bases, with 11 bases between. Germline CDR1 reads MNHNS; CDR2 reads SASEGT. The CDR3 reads CASSEGTDKKLFF. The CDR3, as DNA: TGTGCCAGCAGTGAGGGAACCGACAAAAAACTGTTTTTT.

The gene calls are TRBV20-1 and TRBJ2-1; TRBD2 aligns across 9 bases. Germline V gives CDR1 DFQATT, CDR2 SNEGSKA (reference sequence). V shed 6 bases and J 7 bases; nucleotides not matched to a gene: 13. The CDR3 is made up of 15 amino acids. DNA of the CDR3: TGCAGTGCAGGGAGGCGGGGGGGGAACGGTAATGAGCAGTTCTTC. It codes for CSAGRRGGNGNEQFF.

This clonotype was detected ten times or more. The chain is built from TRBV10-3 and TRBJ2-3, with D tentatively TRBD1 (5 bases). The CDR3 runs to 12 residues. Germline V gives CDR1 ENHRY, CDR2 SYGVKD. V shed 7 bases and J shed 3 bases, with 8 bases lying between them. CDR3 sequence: CAINTGTDTQYF. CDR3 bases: TGTGCCATCAATACAGGAACAGATACGCAGTATTTT.

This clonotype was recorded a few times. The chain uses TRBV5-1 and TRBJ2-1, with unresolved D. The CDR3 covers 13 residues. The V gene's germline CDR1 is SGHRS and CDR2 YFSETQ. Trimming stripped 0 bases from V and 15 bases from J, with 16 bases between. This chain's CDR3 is CASSLDMGALAFF. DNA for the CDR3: TGCGCCAGCAGCTTGGATATGGGCGCCCTCGCGTTCTTC.

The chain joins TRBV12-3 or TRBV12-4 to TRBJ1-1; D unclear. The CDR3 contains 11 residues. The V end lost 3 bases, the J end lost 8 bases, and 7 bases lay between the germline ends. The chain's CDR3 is CASSLAREAFF. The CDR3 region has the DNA TGTGCCAGCAGTTTGGCCCGAGAAGCTTTCTTT.

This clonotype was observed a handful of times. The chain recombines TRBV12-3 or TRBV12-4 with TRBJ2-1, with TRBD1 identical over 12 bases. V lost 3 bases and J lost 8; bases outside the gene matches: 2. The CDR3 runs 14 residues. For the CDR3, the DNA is TGTGCCAGCAGTTTTGGGGACAGGGGGCATGAGCAGTTCTTC. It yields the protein CASSFGDRGHEQFF.

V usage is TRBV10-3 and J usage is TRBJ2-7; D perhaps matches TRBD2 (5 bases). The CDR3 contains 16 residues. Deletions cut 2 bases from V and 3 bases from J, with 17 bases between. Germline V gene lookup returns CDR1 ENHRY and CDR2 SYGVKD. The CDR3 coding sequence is TGTGCCATCAGTGAGGGCGGACCCAAGGGAGACTACGAGCAGTACTTC. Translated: CAISEGGPKGDYEQYF.

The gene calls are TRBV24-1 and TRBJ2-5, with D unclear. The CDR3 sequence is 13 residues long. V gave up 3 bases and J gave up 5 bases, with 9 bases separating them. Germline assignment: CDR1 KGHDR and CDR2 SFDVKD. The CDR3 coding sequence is TGTGCCACCAGTGATCCGCCCTTGGAGACCCAGTACTTC. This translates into CATSDPPLETQYF.

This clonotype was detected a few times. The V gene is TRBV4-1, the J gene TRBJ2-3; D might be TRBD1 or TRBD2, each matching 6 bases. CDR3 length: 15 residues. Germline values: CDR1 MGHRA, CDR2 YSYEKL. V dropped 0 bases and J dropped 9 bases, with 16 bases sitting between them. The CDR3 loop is CASSQDTGGGYTQYF. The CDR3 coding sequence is TGCGCCAGCAGCCAAGATACCGGGGGCGGGTACACGCAGTATTTT.

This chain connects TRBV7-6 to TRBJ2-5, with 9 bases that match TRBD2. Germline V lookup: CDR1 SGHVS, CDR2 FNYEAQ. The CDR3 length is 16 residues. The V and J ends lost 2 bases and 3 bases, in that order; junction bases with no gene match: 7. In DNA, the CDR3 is TGTGCCAGCAGCTTATTATCTGCGGGGGGGGAAGAGACCCAGTACTTC. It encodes CASSLLSAGGEETQYF.

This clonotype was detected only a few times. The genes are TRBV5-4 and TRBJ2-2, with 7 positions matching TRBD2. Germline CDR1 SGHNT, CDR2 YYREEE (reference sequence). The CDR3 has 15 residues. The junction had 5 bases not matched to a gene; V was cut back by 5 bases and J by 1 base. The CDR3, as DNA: TGTGCCAGCAGAGCGGGACTGGAGAACACCGGGGAGCTGTTTTTT. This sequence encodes CASRAGLENTGELFF.

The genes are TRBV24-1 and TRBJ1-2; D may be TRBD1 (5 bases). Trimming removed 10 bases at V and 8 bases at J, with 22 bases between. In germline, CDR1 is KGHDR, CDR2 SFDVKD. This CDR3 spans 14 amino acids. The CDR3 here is CATSPGRGQGGYTF. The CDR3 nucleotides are TGTGCCACGTCCCCGGGACGGGGCCAAGGGGGCTACACCTTC.

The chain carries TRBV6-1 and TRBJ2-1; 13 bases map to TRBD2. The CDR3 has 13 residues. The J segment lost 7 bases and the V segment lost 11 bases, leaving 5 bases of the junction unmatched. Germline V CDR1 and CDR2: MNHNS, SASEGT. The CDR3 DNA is TGTGCCGGCGGGACTAGCGGGATAAATGAGCAGTTCTTC. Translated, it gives CAGGTSGINEQFF.